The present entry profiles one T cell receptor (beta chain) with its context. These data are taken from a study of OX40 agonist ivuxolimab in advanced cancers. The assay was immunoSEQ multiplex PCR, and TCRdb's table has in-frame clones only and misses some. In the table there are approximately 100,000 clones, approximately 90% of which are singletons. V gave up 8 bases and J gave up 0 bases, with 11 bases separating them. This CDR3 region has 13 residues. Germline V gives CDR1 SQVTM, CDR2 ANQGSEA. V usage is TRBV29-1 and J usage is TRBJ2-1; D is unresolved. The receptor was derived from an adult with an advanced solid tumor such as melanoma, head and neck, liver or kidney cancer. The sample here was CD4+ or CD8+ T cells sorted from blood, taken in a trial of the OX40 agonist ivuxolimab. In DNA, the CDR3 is TGCAGCACCTCTACCGGCTCCTACAATGAGCAGTTCTTC. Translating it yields CSTSTGSYNEQFF.